Described below is a single TCR beta chain sequence and its context. In the original processing: Reference gene primer amplification in the assay estimated nucleated cell counts. Measured with immunoSEQ multiplex PCR; TCRdb has only the in-frame clones, and not every one. V, J and clone size are taken as reported in that table, and D and trimming were inferred from the DNA itself. The table shows more than 250,000 clones, with 80% to 90% occurring only once. This sample stems from a study of blood T cell repertoires in COVID-19. In the study overall: Sample material is recorded as cDNA or gDNA derived from T cells, B-cell-depleted T cells, or PBMCs.

Those enrolled, adults aged roughly 18 to 90 years, came from about 24 US areas. V gave up 1 base and J gave up 3 bases, with 12 bases separating them. Germline V gene sequence: CDR1 SGHRS, CDR2 YFSETQ. This CDR3 contains 15 residues. The source of this sequence is a man aged 25-45 years who had recovered from COVID-19. The specimen was PBMCs or T cells enriched from blood (not recorded which). This sequence joins TRBV5-1 and TRBJ2-3; D gene unclear. The CDR3 spells CASSLSFLGTDTQYF. The CDR3 nucleotides are TGCGCCAGCAGCTTGTCATTTCTAGGAACAGATACGCAGTATTTT.